This T cell receptor (beta chain) is from a study of cytomegalovirus exposure and HLA in healthy donors. V gave up 9 bases and J gave up 8 bases; unmatched junction bases: 12. Germline V CDR1 and CDR2: LNHDA, SQIVND (reference sequence). CDR3 size: 14 residues. 60 Vbeta and 13 Jbeta primers were used in PCR. Generated by immunoSEQ multiplex PCR, the TCRdb table keeps only in-frame clones and is missing some. In the table there are 150,000 to 200,000 clones, 78% of which are singletons. The sequenced sample consisted of PBMCs. This receptor was identified in a woman aged 40 to 55 in good health and CMV-seropositive. This chain uses TRBV19 with TRBJ2-1; TRBD1 matches at 8 bases. CDR3 coding DNA: TGTGCCAGGAGCCGGAGGACAGGGCTCTATGAGCAGTTCTTC. Translation: CARSRRTGLYEQFF.